One and the same sample provided the 18 T cell receptor beta chains below, sequenced in a study of blood T cell repertoires in COVID-19. Generated by immunoSEQ multiplex PCR, the TCRdb table keeps only in-frame clones and is missing some. The sample records tens of thousands of clones, 82% being singletons. The sequencing input was peripheral blood. These receptor sequences come from a woman older than 75 with acute or convalescent COVID-19.

This chain connects TRBV9 to TRBJ1-1, with D possibly matching TRBD1 (5 bases). V lost 1 base and J lost 4, with 8 bases in between. CDR1 and CDR2 (germline): SGDLS, YYNGEE. The CDR3 runs to 13 residues. The CDR3, as DNA: TGTGCCAGCAGCGTACCCAGGGCCACTGAAGCTTTCTTT. This encodes CASSVPRATEAFF.

The chain combines TRBV7-2 with TRBJ2-3, with 11 bases matching TRBD2. This CDR3 is built from 16 residues. Germline CDR1 is SGHTA and CDR2 is FQGNSA. V lost 2 bases to trimming and J lost 1 base; unmatched junction nucleotides: 2. The CDR3 spells CASSLPTSGGTDTQYF. As DNA, the CDR3 is TGTGCCAGCAGCTTACCGACTAGCGGGGGCACAGATACGCAGTATTTT.

The genes are TRBV5-1 and TRBJ1-3; the match to TRBD1 covers 9 bases. CDR1 and CDR2 from the germline V gene are SGHRS and YFSETQ. The CDR3 has 16 amino acids. V lost 2 bases, J lost 2 bases, and 5 bases stayed unmatched. Here the CDR3 reads CASSLRTGATGNTIYF. The CDR3 nucleotides are TGCGCCAGCAGCTTAAGGACAGGGGCGACTGGAAACACCATATATTTT.

This clone appeared a few times. This chain connects TRBV6-2 or TRBV6-3 to TRBJ2-7, with D maybe TRBD1 (5 bases). CDR1 is MNHEY and CDR2 is SVGEGT in the germline V gene. The CDR3 extends over 14 amino acids. With 2 bases removed from V and 4 bases from J, the gap between germline ends came to 12 bases. CDR3 bases: TGTGCCAGCAGTTACGGGCCAGGGAAGTACGAGCAGTACTTC. This codes for CASSYGPGKYEQYF.

V gene TRBV27 combines with J gene TRBJ1-2; TRBD1 matches 7 bases. This CDR3 comprises 15 residues. The ends lost 8 bases at V and 4 bases at J; junction bases unmatched: 13. Per the germline V gene, CDR1 is MNHEY and CDR2 is SMNVEV (reference sequence). CDR3 DNA sequence: TGTGCCAGCTCCGACAGGGTAATTATGGGCTATGGCTACACCTTC. It translates to CASSDRVIMGYGYTF.

V gene TRBV19 combines with J gene TRBJ2-7, with D perhaps TRBD1 (6 bases). In germline, CDR1 is LNHDA, CDR2 SQIVND (reference sequence). V shed 0 bases and J shed 1 base, with 7 bases lying between them. The CDR3 loop spans 14 amino acids. This CDR3 is CASSIDRGSYEQYF. CDR3 in DNA: TGTGCCAGTAGTATAGACAGGGGATCCTACGAGCAGTACTTC.

J is TRBJ2-1 and V is TRBV2; TRBD2 matches at 8 bases. The germline V gene has CDR1 SNHLY and CDR2 FYNNEI. Trimming at V came to 5 bases and at J to 9 bases, leaving 9 bases not matched to a gene. The CDR3 runs to 14 residues. CDR3 DNA sequence: TGTGCCAGCAGTCGGGGACTAGAGGAGGTTGAGCAGTTCTTC. Translated: CASSRGLEEVEQFF.

J is TRBJ1-1 and V is TRBV14; 9 nucleotides line up with TRBD1. V lost 0 bases, J lost 4 bases, and 6 bases stayed unmatched. Germline values: CDR1 SGHDN, CDR2 FVKESK. This CDR3 comprises 16 residues. The CDR3 DNA is TGTGCCAGCAGCCAAGAGGGGACAGGGTTCGGCACTGAAGCTTTCTTT. It specifies CASSQEGTGFGTEAFF.

This sequence joins TRBV3-1 (or the pseudogene TRBV3-2) and TRBJ2-7; D possibly corresponds to TRBD1 (5 bases). The germline V and J ends were trimmed by 4 bases and 5 bases, with 21 bases remaining between them. The CDR3 covers 16 residues. Germline V gene data show CDR1 as LGHDT and CDR2 as YNNKEL (reference sequence). The CDR3 is CASSRRTLPGPHEQYF. Here the CDR3 DNA reads TGTGCCAGCAGCCGAAGGACCCTCCCAGGGCCACACGAGCAGTACTTC.

The V gene is TRBV19, the J gene TRBJ2-1; 14 bases fit TRBD2. J was trimmed by 5 bases and V by 8 bases; bases with no gene match: 5. CDR3 length: 15 amino acids. Germline V gene sequence: CDR1 LNHDA, CDR2 SQIVND (reference sequence). The CDR3 reads CASGGLAGVNNEQFF. CDR3 coding DNA: TGTGCCAGTGGGGGACTAGCGGGAGTAAACAATGAGCAGTTCTTC.

The V and J genes are TRBV7-9 and TRBJ1-1; 8 nucleotides agree with TRBD1. CDR3 length: 15 residues. Germline V gene lookup returns CDR1 SEHNR and CDR2 FQNEAQ (reference sequence). The V and J ends lost 6 bases and 4 bases, in that order; junction bases with no gene match: 10. CDR3 protein: CASSRRTGSVTEAFF. Written as DNA, the CDR3 is TGTGCCAGCAGTCGTCGGACAGGGTCGGTCACTGAAGCTTTCTTT.

The chain joins TRBV5-6 to TRBJ2-1; maybe TRBD1 (6 bases). The CDR3 totals 14 residues. Germline CDR1 reads SGHDT; CDR2 reads YYEEEE. Trimming took off 6 bases at V and 10 bases at J, with 20 bases between the two ends. The chain's CDR3 is CASNYGTGRIEQFF. CDR3 DNA: TGTGCCAGCAACTACGGTACAGGGAGAATAGAGCAGTTCTTC.

This clone has a single count. This sequence joins TRBV7-2 and TRBJ2-7; D possibly corresponds to TRBD1 (5 bases). Trimming pared 2 bases from V and 4 bases from J, leaving 12 bases between. There are 14 residues in the CDR3. Germline V CDR1 and CDR2: SGHTA, FQGNSA. The CDR3 coding sequence is TGTGCCAGCAGCTTATGGGCCAGGGATTACGAGCAGTACTTC. This encodes CASSLWARDYEQYF.

CDR3 region: CASSELGGTQYF. Written as DNA, the CDR3 is TGTGCCAGCAGTGAATTGGGGGGTACGCAGTATTTT. The chain carries TRBV6-1 and TRBJ2-3; possibly TRBD2 for D (6 bases). The CDR3 has 12 amino acids. CDR1 and CDR2 from the germline V gene are MNHNS and SASEGT. Trimming took off 2 bases at V and 8 bases at J, with 8 bases between the two ends.

This sequence joins TRBV6-5 and TRBJ2-2; 12 bases are shared with TRBD1. From germline, CDR1 is MNHEY and CDR2 SVGAGI. Trimming cost V 2 bases and J 7 bases; bases outside gene matches: 5. This CDR3 contains 16 residues. The DNA of the CDR3 is TGTGCCAGCAGTTACGCCGGGACAGGGGGCTTCGGGGAGCTGTTTTTT. Translation gives CASSYAGTGGFGELFF.

Details on this clone: Distinct nucleotide sequences in the sample also encode this CDR3. This chain links TRBV5-1 with TRBJ2-7; a weak D match, TRBD1 (5 bases). This CDR3 is built from 12 residues. The germline gives CDR1 SGHRS, CDR2 YFSETQ. The V gene lost 0 bases and the J gene lost 4 bases, with 5 bases spanning the gap. CDR3 residues: CASSLDRYEQYF. The CDR3 DNA follows: TGCGCCAGCAGCTTGGACAGGTACGAGCAGTACTTC.

This sequence joins TRBV6-5 and TRBJ2-7, with a tentative D call TRBD1 (5 bases). V was cut by 6 bases and J by 4 bases, with 10 bases left in between. Germline CDR1 reads MNHEY; CDR2 reads SVGAGI. The CDR3 runs 12 residues. For the CDR3, the DNA is TGTGCCAGCAGCAGGGTTTATTACGAGCAGTACTTC. This gives the protein CASSRVYYEQYF.

This clone is a singleton in its sample. The chain uses TRBV6-2 or TRBV6-3 and TRBJ2-1; 7 positions match TRBD1. The germline V gene encodes CDR1 MNHEY and CDR2 SVGEGT. The trim removed 4 bases at V and 2 bases at J, leaving 5 bases unmatched. The CDR3 spans 15 residues. CDR3 nucleotides: TGTGCCAGCAGTTTCAGGGGGATTACCTACAATGAGCAGTTCTTC. Its protein is CASSFRGITYNEQFF.